The 4 T cell receptor beta chains below come from one sample, sequenced in a study of cytomegalovirus exposure and HLA in healthy donors (dated by TCRdb to about 2017). Library method: the immunoSEQ multiplex PCR assay. The multiplex PCR relied on a mix of 60 forward primers for TCR Vbeta segments and 13 reverse primers for TCR Jbeta segments. Here the immuneACCESS table is served through TCRdb, limited to in-frame sequences with V and J called. Missing clones are a known gap in these copies; in checked studies unresolved V genes cover under half, and the rest lacks a known reason. The sample table lists about 200,000 clones, 60% to 80% of them with a count of one. The ten largest make up 1.5% to 2% of the sample. Source material: PBMCs. The source is a male donor in good health and CMV-seronegative.

The chain recombines TRBV7-9 with TRBJ2-7, with 7 nucleotides matching TRBD2. This CDR3 contains 13 residues. V lost 3 bases and J lost 3; bases outside the gene matches: 2. Germline assignment: CDR1 SEHNR and CDR2 FQNEAQ (reference sequence). CDR3 loop: CASSLLADYEQYF. Here the CDR3 DNA reads TGTGCCAGCAGCTTGCTAGCGGACTACGAGCAGTACTTC. Based on the CDR3 plus reference TRBV7-9 and TRBJ2-7, the full variable domain is DTGVSQNPRHKITKRGQNVTFRCDPISEHNRLYWYRQTLGQGPEFLTYFQNEAQLEKSRLLSDRFSAERPKGSFSTLEIQRTEQGDSAMYLCASSLLADYEQYFGPGTRLTVT.

This clone has a single count. The rearrangement joins TRBV15 to TRBJ2-7, with D perhaps matching TRBD1 (5 bases). The V and J ends lost 3 bases and 1 base respectively, with 7 bases between them. CDR1 is LNHNV, CDR2 YYDKDF, per germline (reference sequence). The CDR3 totals 13 residues. CDR3: CATSSQGSYEQYF. DNA of the CDR3: TGTGCCACCAGCAGTCAGGGATCCTACGAGCAGTACTTC.

The V call is TRBV6-6, the J call TRBJ2-1, with TRBD2 matching over 8 bases. The CDR3 contains 16 residues. Losses at the gene ends were 7 bases for V and 8 bases for J; bases not matched to a gene: 16. CDR1 is MNHNY and CDR2 is SVGAGI in the germline V gene (reference sequence). CDR3 coding DNA: TGTGCCAGCACCGACAGTACGGGAGGGACTAGGGATGAGCAGTTCTTC. Translation: CASTDSTGGTRDEQFF.

J is TRBJ1-5 and V is TRBV5-6, with D possibly matching TRBD1 (6 bases). CDR3 length: 14 residues. Trimming removed 3 bases at V and 3 bases at J, with 10 bases between. The germline V gene has CDR1 SGHDT and CDR2 YYEEEE. CDR3 residues: CASSYSGANQPQHF. CDR3 nucleotides: TGTGCCAGCAGCTACTCAGGGGCCAATCAGCCCCAGCATTTT. Using reference TRBV5-6 and TRBJ1-5 for the parts outside the CDR3, the full variable domain is DAGVTQSPTHLIKTRGQQVTLRCSPKSGHDTVSWYQQALGQGPQFIFQYYEEEERQRGNFPDRFSGHQFPNYSSELNVNALLLGDSALYLCASSYSGANQPQHFGDGTRLSIL.